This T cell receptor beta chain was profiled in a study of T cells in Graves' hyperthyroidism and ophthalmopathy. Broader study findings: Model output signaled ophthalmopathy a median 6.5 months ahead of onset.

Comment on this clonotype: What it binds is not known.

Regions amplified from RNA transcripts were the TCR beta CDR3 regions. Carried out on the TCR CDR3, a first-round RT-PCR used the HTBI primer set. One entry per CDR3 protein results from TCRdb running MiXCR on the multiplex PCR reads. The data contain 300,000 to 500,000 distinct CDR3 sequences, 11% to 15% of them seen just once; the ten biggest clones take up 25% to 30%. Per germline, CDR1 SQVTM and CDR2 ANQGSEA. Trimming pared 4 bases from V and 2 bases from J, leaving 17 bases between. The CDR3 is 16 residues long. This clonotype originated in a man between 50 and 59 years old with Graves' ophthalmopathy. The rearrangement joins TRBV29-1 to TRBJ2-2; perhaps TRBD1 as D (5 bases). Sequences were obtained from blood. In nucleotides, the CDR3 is TGCAGCGTTGGATCCATAGGCAGGGATAACACCGGGGAGCTGTTTTTT. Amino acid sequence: CSVGSIGRDNTGELFF.